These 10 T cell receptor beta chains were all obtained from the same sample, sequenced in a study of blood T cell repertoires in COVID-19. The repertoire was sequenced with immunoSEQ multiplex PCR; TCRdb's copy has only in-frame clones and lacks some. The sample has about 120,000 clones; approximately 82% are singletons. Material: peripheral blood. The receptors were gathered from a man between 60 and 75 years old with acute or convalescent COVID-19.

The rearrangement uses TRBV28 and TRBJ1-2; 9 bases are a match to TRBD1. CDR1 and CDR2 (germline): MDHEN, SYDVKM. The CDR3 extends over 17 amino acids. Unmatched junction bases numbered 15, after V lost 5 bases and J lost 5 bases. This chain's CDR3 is CASSPGTGKRSTYGYTF. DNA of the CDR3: TGTGCCAGCAGTCCCGGGACAGGGAAGAGAAGTACGTATGGCTACACCTTC.

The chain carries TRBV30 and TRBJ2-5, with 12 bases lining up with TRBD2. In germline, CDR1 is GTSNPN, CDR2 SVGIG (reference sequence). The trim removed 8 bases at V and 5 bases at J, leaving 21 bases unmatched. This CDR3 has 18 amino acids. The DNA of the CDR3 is TGTGCCGGTACATCGGGACTAGCGGGCCCCCCTAGGGGGGAGACCCAGTACTTC. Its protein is CAGTSGLAGPPRGETQYF. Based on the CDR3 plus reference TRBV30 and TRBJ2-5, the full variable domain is SQTIHQWPATLVQPVGSPLSLECTVEGTSNPNLYWYRQAAGRGLQLLFYSVGIGQISSEVPQNLSASRPQDRQFILSSKKLLLSDSGFYLCAGTSGLAGPPRGETQYFGPGTRLLVL.

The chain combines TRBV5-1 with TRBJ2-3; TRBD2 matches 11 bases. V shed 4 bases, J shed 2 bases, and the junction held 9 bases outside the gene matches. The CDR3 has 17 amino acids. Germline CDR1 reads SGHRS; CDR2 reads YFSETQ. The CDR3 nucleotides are TGCGCCAGCAGCACGGCCTTACTAGCGGGAGTCACAGATACGCAGTATTTT. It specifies CASSTALLAGVTDTQYF.

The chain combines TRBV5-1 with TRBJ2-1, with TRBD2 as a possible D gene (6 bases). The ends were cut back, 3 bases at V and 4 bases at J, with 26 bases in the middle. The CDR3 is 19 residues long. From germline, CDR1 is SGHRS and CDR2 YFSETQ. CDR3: CASSWHFLFPRRGYNEQFF. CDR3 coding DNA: TGCGCCAGCAGCTGGCACTTCCTTTTCCCGAGGAGGGGTTACAATGAGCAGTTCTTC. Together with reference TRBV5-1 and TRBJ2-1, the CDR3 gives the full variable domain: KAGVTQTPRYLIKTRGQQVTLSCSPISGHRSVSWYQQTPGQGLQFLFEYFSETQRNKGNFPGRFSGRQFSNSRSEMNVSTLELGDSALYLCASSWHFLFPRRGYNEQFFGPGTRLTVL.

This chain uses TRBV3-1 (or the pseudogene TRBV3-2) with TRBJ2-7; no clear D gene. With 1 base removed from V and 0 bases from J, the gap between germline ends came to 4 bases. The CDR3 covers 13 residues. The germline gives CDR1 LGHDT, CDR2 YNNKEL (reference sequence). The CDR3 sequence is CASSQVSSYEQYF. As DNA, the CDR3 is TGTGCCAGCAGCCAAGTCAGCTCCTACGAGCAGTACTTC.

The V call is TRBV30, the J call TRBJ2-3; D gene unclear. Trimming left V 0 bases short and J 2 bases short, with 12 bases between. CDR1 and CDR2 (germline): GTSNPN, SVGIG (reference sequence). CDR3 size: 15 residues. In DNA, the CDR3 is TGTGCCTGGAGTGTACTTGGGCATACCACAGATACGCAGTATTTT. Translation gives CAWSVLGHTTDTQYF.

The CDR3 loop is CASSRGSPGELFF. In DNA, the CDR3 is TGTGCCAGCAGTCGAGGTAGCCCCGGGGAGCTGTTTTTT. The V call is TRBV28, the J call TRBJ2-2; D not resolved. Germline assignment: CDR1 MDHEN and CDR2 SYDVKM. This CDR3 is built from 13 residues. With 5 bases removed from V and 6 bases from J, the gap between germline ends came to 10 bases.

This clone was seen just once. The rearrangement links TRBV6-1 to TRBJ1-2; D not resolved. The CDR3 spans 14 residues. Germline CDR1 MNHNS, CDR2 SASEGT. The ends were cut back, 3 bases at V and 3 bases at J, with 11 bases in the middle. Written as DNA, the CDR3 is TGTGCCAGCAGTGATCAGGCCAACCACTATGGCTACACCTTC. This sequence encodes CASSDQANHYGYTF.

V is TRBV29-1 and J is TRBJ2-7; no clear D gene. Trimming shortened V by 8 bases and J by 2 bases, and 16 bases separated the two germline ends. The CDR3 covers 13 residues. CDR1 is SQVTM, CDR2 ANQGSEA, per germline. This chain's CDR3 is CSSQPPRTYEQYF. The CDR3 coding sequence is TGCAGCTCCCAACCACCCAGGACCTACGAGCAGTACTTC.

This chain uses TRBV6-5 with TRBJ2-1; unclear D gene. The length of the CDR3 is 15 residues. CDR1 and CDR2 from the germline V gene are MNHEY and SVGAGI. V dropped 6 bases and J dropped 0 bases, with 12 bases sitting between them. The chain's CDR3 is CASSRMQSSYNEQFF. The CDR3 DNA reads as TGTGCCAGCAGCAGGATGCAGAGCTCCTACAATGAGCAGTTCTTC.